The T cell receptor (beta chain) under discussion was sequenced for a study of cytomegalovirus exposure and HLA in healthy donors. As for the study in general: Sequencing of 150 million to 200 million T cells in an earlier analysis found under 120 million unique TCR beta sequences. An early data release held around 80 million unique TCRs from HLA-typed donors.

Regarding the study as a whole: By a later analysis, the bulk of CMV-associated TCR beta chains appeared HLA-restricted.

Comment on this clone: What it binds is not known.

Germline CDR1 and CDR2: SGHRS and YFSETQ. CDR3 length equals 14 residues. Trimming cost V 5 bases and J 7 bases, with 15 bases left between them. PCR employed 60 Vbeta and 13 Jbeta primers. This table comes from immunoSEQ multiplex PCR, and its TCRdb copy is limited to in-frame clones, with some not included. The table lists 30,000 to 35,000 clones, with around 3.4% in the top ten. The receptor was isolated from a middle-aged woman in good health and CMV-seropositive. Sequencing was carried out using PBMCs. This chain uses TRBV5-1 with TRBJ1-4, with a possible D match to TRBD1 (5 bases). CDR3: CASSTQGYGEKLFF. The CDR3 DNA is TGCGCCAGCAGTACCCAGGGTTATGGTGAAAAACTGTTTTTT.